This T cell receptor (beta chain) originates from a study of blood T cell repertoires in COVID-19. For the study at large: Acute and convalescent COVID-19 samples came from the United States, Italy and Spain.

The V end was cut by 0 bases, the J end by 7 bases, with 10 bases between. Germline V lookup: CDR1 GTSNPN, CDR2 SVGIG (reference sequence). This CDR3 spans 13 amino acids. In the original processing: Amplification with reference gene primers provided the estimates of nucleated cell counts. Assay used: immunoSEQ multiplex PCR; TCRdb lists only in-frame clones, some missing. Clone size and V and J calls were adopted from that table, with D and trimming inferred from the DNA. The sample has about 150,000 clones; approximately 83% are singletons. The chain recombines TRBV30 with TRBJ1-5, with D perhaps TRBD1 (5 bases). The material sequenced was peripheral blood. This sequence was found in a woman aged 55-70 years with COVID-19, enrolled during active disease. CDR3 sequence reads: CAWSVRGGQPQHF. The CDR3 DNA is TGTGCCTGGAGTGTAAGGGGTGGACAGCCCCAGCATTTT.